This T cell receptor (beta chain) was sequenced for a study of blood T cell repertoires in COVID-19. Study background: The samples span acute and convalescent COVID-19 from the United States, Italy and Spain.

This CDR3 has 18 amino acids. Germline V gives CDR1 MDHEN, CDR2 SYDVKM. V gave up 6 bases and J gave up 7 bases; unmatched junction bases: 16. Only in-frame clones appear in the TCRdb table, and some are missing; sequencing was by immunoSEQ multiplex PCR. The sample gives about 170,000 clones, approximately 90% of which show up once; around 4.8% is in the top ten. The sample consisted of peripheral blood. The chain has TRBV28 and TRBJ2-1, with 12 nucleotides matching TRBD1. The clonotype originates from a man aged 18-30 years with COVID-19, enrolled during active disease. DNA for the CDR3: TGTGCCAGCAGGGGGACAGGGGGCAGAATCCCCTGGGGGAATGAGCAGTTCTTC. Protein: CASRGTGGRIPWGNEQFF.